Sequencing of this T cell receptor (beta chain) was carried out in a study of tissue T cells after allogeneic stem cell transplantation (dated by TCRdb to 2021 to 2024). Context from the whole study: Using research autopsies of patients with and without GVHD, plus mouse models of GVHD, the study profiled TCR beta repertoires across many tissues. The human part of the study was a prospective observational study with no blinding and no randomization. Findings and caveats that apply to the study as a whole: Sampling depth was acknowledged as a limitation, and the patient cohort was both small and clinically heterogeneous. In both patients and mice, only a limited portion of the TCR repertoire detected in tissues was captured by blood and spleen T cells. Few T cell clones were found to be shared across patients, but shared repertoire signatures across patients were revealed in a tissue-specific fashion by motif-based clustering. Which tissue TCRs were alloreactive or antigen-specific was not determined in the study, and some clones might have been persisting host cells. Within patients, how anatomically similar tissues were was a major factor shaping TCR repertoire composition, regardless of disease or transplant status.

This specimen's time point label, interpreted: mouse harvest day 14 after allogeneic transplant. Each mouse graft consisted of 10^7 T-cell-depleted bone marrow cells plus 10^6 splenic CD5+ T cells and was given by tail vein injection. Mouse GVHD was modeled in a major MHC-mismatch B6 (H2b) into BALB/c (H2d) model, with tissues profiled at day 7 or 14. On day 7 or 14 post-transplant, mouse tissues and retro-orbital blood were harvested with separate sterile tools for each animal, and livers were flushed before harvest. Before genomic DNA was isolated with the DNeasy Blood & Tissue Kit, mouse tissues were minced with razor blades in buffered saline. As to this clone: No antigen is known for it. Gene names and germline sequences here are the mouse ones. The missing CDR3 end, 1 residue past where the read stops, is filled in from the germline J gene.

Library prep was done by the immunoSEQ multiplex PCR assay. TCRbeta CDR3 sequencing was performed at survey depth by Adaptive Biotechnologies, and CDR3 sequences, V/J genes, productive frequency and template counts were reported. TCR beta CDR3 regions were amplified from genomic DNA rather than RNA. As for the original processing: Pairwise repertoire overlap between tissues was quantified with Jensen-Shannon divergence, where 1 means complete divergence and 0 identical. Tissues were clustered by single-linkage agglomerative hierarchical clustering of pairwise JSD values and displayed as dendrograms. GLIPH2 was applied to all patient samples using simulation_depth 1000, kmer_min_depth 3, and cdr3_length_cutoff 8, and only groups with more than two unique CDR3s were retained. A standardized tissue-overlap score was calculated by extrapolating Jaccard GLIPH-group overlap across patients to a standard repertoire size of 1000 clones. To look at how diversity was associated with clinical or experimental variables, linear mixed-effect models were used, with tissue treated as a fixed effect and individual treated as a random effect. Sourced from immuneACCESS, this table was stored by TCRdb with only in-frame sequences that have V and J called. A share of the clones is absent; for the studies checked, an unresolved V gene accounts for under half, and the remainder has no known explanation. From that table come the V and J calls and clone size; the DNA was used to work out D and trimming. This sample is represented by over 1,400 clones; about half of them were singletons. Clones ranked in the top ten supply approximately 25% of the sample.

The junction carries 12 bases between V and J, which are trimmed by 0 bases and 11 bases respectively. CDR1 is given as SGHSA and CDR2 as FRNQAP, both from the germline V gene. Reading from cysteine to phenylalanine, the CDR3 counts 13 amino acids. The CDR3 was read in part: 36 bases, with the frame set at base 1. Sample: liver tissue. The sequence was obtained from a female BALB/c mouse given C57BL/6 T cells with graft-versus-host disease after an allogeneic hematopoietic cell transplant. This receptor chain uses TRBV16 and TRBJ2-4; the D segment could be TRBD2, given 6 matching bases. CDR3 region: CASSLDGGGILYF. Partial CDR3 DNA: TGTGCAAGCAGCTTAGATGGGGGTGGCATCTTGTAC.